The rows below give T cell receptor beta chains drawn from one sample of a study of PD-L1 blockade in urothelial cancer. Clones were sequenced by immunoSEQ multiplex PCR, and TCRdb holds only the in-frame ones, with some missing. The sample consists of some 45,000 clones, approximately 80% of them appearing once. The source was PBMCs, collected around atezolizumab (anti-PD-L1) treatment. These receptors came from a man between 60 and 70 years old with urothelial cancer. CDR3s include the opening cysteine and the closing phenylalanine or tryptophan. The D gene is left open where the match is weak. Some rows have no size entry. The others give once, few or many, or a class for an expanded clone.

size: -; D: TRBD1; V: TRBV19; J: TRBJ1-1; DNA: TGTGCCAGTAGTCCCCAAATTGGGACAGGGTGGGAAGCTTTCTTT; CDR3: CASSPQIGTGWEAFF
size: -; D: TRBD1; V: TRBV5-5; J: TRBJ1-3; DNA: TGTGCCAGCAGCTCAGGACAGGGCCGTGGGAACACCATATATTTT; CDR3: CASSSGQGRGNTIYF
size: -; D: TRBD2; V: TRBV5-4; J: TRBJ2-5; DNA: TGTGCCAGCAGCCCCCAGACTAGCGGGGGCCAAGAGACCCAGTACTTC; CDR3: CASSPQTSGGQETQYF
size: -; D: TRBD2; V: TRBV28; J: TRBJ2-4; DNA: TGTGCCAGCATTTCCTCCGGGGGGGGGCGATCCAAAAACATTCAGTACTTC; CDR3: CASISSGGGRSKNIQYF
size: -; D: -; V: TRBV4-1; J: TRBJ2-3; DNA: TGCGCCAGCAGCTTGACTGAGATTAGGACAGATACGCAGTATTTT; CDR3: CASSLTEIRTDTQYF
size: -; D: -; V: TRBV6-5; J: TRBJ2-4; DNA: TGTGCCAGCAGTTTCCTGAGGACAAATGGGGAAAACATTCAGTACTTC; CDR3: CASSFLRTNGENIQYF
size: -; D: -; V: TRBV28; J: TRBJ1-1; DNA: TGTGCCAGCTCTGGCGGGGGCAAGGTGAACACTGAAGCTTTCTTT; CDR3: CASSGGGKVNTEAFF
size: -; D: TRBD1; V: TRBV4-1; J: TRBJ1-4; DNA: TGCGCCAGCAGCCAGCCGGGACAGGTTGAAAAACTGTTTTTT; CDR3: CASSQPGQVEKLFF
size: -; D: TRBD2; V: TRBV5-6; J: TRBJ2-1; DNA: TGTGCCAGCAGCCCCGAGGTTAGGAGCGGGAGGGCCAGTGAGCAGTTCTTC; CDR3: CASSPEVRSGRASEQFF
size: -; D: -; V: TRBV6-1; J: TRBJ1-1; DNA: TGTGCCAGCCATAGCATGAACACTGAAGCTTTCTTT; CDR3: CASHSMNTEAFF
size: -; D: -; V: TRBV28; J: TRBJ1-3; DNA: TGTGCCAGCCAGGGGTCTGGAAACACCATATATTTT; CDR3: CASQGSGNTIYF
size: few; D: -; V: TRBV19; J: TRBJ1-2; DNA: TGTGCCAGTAGTCCAGGGTGGGGCTACACCTTC; CDR3: CASSPGWGYTF